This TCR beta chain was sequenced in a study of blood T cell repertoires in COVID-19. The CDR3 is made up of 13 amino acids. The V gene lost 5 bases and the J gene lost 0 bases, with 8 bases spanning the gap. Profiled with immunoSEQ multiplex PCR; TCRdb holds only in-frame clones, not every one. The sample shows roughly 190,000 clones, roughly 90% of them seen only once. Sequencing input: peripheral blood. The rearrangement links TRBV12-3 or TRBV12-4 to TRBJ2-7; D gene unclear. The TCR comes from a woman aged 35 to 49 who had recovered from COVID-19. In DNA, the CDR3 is TGTGCCAGCAGTGTCAGGAACTCCTACGAGCAGTACTTC. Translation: CASSVRNSYEQYF.